This T cell receptor beta chain was sequenced during a study of PD-1 blockade in classical Hodgkin lymphoma. Germline V gene sequence: CDR1 SGHRS, CDR2 YFSETQ. Trimming cost V 3 bases and J 5 bases, with 9 bases left between them. The CDR3 runs 13 residues. For this clone: Its specificity is unknown.

Time point in this sample: newly diagnosed, previously untreated cHL patient sample. Negative selection with magnetic separation was used to purify CD4+ T cells from thawed PBMCs. For comparison, PBMCs from newly diagnosed, untreated classical Hodgkin lymphoma were used. Method: immunoSEQ multiplex PCR; TCRdb's copy keeps in-frame clones and lacks some. Of 30,000 to 40,000 clones listed, roughly 90% are singletons. Points from the study as a whole: Repertoires differed for reasons still undefined, possibly disease activity or prior therapy.

This TCR derives from a human donor with classical Hodgkin lymphoma. This sequence joins TRBV5-1 and TRBJ2-1, with D possibly called TRBD1 or TRBD2 (6 bases each). Sequencing was carried out using CD4+ T cells from blood. CDR3 amino acids: CASSSRGDNEQFF. For the CDR3, the DNA is TGCGCCAGCAGCTCGAGGGGGGACAATGAGCAGTTCTTC.